Listed below are T cell receptor beta chains from one sample, sequenced in a study of blood T cells in healthy people across ages. From the 5' RACE reads, TCRdb called clonotypes with MiXCR, one entry per CDR3 protein. The table shows about 780,000 distinct CDR3 sequences, with around 50% occurring only once. Sequences were obtained from blood. These receptors were collected from an elderly man in good health. CDR3s include the opening cysteine and the closing phenylalanine or tryptophan. D genes are given only for firm matches. The size of a clone is reported for some rows only, either as once, few or many, or as a class for expanded clones.

d_gene	v_gene	j_gene	abundance	CDR3aa	CDR3nt
TRBD2	TRBV29-1	TRBJ2-1	.	CSGSSGNTYNEQFF	TGCAGCGGTTCAAGCGGGAACACCTACAATGAGCAGTTCTTC
.	TRBV9	TRBJ2-5	.	CASSVEASDYTQYF	TGTGCCAGCAGCGTAGAGGCTAGCGATTACACCCAGTACTTC
.	TRBV12-3/TRBV12-4	TRBJ1-5	.	CASSSEGGNQPQHF	TGTGCCAGCAGTTCCGAAGGGGGCAATCAGCCCCAGCATTTT
.	TRBV12-3/TRBV12-4	TRBJ2-4	.	CASSDRAGAKNIQYF	TGTGCCAGCAGTGACAGGGCGGGGGCCAAAAACATTCAGTACTTC
TRBD1	TRBV20-1	TRBJ2-7	.	CSASTTGGRNEQYF	TGCAGTGCTAGTACGACAGGGGGCAGGAATGAGCAGTACTTC
.	TRBV20-1	TRBJ2-3	.	CSAPRRPGPQDTQYF	TGCAGTGCCCCTCGCCGTCCGGGGCCCCAGGATACGCAGTATTTT
TRBD1	TRBV4-3	TRBJ2-7	.	CASSQGIGGIDEQYF	TGCGCCAGCAGCCAAGGGATAGGGGGCATTGACGAGCAGTACTTC
TRBD2	TRBV4-2	TRBJ2-7	few	CASSQAGTSVVYEQYF	TGTGCCAGCAGCCAGGCGGGGACTAGCGTTGTCTACGAGCAGTACTTC
TRBD2	TRBV20-1	TRBJ2-3	few	CSASGLAGGLYTQYF	TGCAGTGCTAGCGGACTAGCGGGGGGGCTCTATACGCAGTATTTT
.	TRBV2	TRBJ2-1	.	CASSERTNEQFF	TGTGCCAGCAGTGAGCGGACTAATGAGCAGTTCTTC
.	TRBV6-1	TRBJ2-7	many	CASSGRGRSYEQYF	TGTGCCAGCAGCGGCAGAGGCCGCTCCTACGAGCAGTACTTC
.	TRBV5-1	TRBJ1-2	few	CASSPSTGTNYGYTF	TGCGCCAGCAGCCCCTCAACAGGAACTAACTATGGCTACACCTTC
TRBD1	TRBV10-3	TRBJ2-5	few	CAISWDSQETQYF	TGTGCCATCAGTTGGGACAGTCAAGAGACCCAGTACTTC
.	TRBV24-1	TRBJ2-5	many	CATSDPYQGFGETQYF	TGTGCCACCAGTGACCCCTACCAGGGTTTCGGAGAGACCCAGTACTTC
TRBD1	TRBV10-3	TRBJ1-1	.	CAISGGTGGAGTEAFF	TGTGCCATCAGTGGGGGGACAGGGGGCGCAGGGACTGAAGCTTTCTTT
TRBD2	TRBV20-1	TRBJ2-5	few	CSASPGTSLSDEQYF	TGCAGTGCTTCCCCCGGGACTAGCTTATCCGATGAGCAGTACTTC
TRBD1	TRBV20-1	TRBJ2-5	.	CSARGQGRQETQYF	TGCAGTGCCCGAGGACAGGGGCGTCAAGAGACCCAGTACTTC
TRBD1	TRBV6-5	TRBJ1-5	.	CASSYRYSRQGDQPQHF	TGTGCCAGCAGTTACCGCTATTCGCGGCAGGGGGATCAGCCCCAGCATTTT
.	TRBV6-6	TRBJ2-5	few	CASSYSTASAQETQYF	TGTGCCAGCAGTTACTCTACGGCTAGCGCCCAAGAGACCCAGTACTTC
.	TRBV10-3	TRBJ2-3	.	CAISIRIIQDTQYF	TGTGCCATCAGTATCCGAATAATTCAAGATACGCAGTATTTT
TRBD1	TRBV20-1	TRBJ2-7	.	CSARQGNSYEQYF	TGCAGTGCCCGACAGGGTAATTCCTACGAGCAGTACTTC
.	TRBV4-3	TRBJ2-7	.	CASSHVNSYEQYF	TGCGCCAGCAGCCATGTCAACTCCTACGAGCAGTACTTC
TRBD1	TRBV27	TRBJ1-5	once	CASSADREPSNQPQHF	TGTGCCAGCAGCGCCGACAGGGAGCCTAGCAATCAGCCCCAGCATTTT
.	TRBV18	TRBJ2-2	.	CASSPHTKNTGELFF	TGTGCCAGCTCACCCCACACCAAGAACACCGGGGAGCTGTTTTTT
TRBD1	TRBV29-1	TRBJ2-2	once	CSATGQGGSGELFF	TGCAGCGCTACGGGACAGGGAGGGTCCGGGGAGCTGTTTTTT
.	TRBV7-8	TRBJ2-1	many	CASSPLGSSYNEQFF	TGTGCCAGCAGCCCCCTCGGGAGCTCCTACAATGAGCAGTTCTTC
.	TRBV29-1	TRBJ1-4	.	CSGTLGRSNEKLFF	TGCAGCGGAACTCTGGGACGGAGTAATGAAAAACTGTTTTTT
.	TRBV5-1	TRBJ2-5	.	CASSPEPGPPETQYF	TGCGCCAGCAGCCCCGAACCGGGCCCTCCAGAGACCCAGTACTTC
.	TRBV10-3	TRBJ2-7	once	CAISETSSYEQYF	TGTGCCATCAGTGAGACGAGCTCCTACGAGCAGTACTTC
.	TRBV7-2	TRBJ2-5	.	CASSPGTVRTETQYF	TGTGCCAGCAGCCCCGGGACCGTAAGAACGGAGACCCAGTACTTC
.	TRBV20-1	TRBJ1-4	few	CSARDDIHGKLFF	TGCAGTGCTAGAGATGATATCCACGGAAAACTGTTTTTT
.	TRBV6-1	TRBJ2-2	few	CASSRGTNTGELFF	TGTGCCAGCAGCCGAGGCACGAACACCGGGGAGCTGTTTTTT
TRBD1	TRBV7-3	TRBJ2-1	few	CASSQGTGAGNEQFF	TGTGCCAGCAGCCAAGGGACAGGTGCTGGCAATGAGCAGTTCTTC
TRBD2	TRBV7-2	TRBJ2-5	.	CASSSRTGTSGPRETQYF	TGTGCCAGCAGCTCGAGGACAGGGACTAGCGGGCCGCGGGAGACCCAGTACTTC
.	TRBV11-1	TRBJ2-6	.	CATSTGSSGANVLTF	TGTGCCACCTCAACAGGGAGCTCTGGGGCCAACGTCCTGACTTTC
TRBD2	TRBV7-2	TRBJ2-1	.	CASSLQSGSSYNEQFF	TGTGCCAGCAGCCTCCAGAGCGGGAGCTCCTACAATGAGCAGTTCTTC
TRBD2	TRBV6-1	TRBJ2-1	.	CASRGLAGVNEQFF	TGTGCCAGCAGGGGGCTAGCGGGAGTAAATGAGCAGTTCTTC
TRBD2	TRBV29-1	TRBJ2-2	few	CSVGREGRYGELFF	TGCAGCGTTGGCCGGGAGGGCCGATACGGGGAGCTGTTTTTT
TRBD1	TRBV2	TRBJ1-2	many	CASREDRVNGYTF	TGTGCCAGCAGAGAGGACAGGGTCAACGGCTACACCTTC